A single sample gave rise to the 15 T cell receptor beta chains below, sequenced in a study of blood T cells in healthy people across ages (dated by TCRdb to between 2014 and 2016). To prepare the library, 5' RACE was applied. TCRdb records Illumina HiSeq 2500 as the sequencer. A second PCR of about 7 to 12 cycles was run with a J-beta primer mix and a sample-barcoded 5' primer. TCRdb's own reprocessing of the public reads used fastp at Q25 and MiXCR and kept productive beta chains. A single entry per CDR3 protein holds the most common genes and DNA from its merged rows. The sample table lists roughly 1.5 million distinct CDR3 sequences, around 40% of them with a count of one. The ten largest clones add up to about 3.8% of the sample. Sequenced material: blood. Receptors originate from a woman aged 18-35 years in good health.

V is TRBV12-3 or TRBV12-4 and J is TRBJ1-2; 8 bases are shared with TRBD1. This CDR3 is 13 amino acids long. With 5 bases clipped from V and 6 bases from J, the junction kept 5 bases outside the gene matches. The CDR3 loop is CASSQGQANGYTF. The CDR3 bases are TGTGCCAGCAGTCAGGGACAGGCGAATGGCTACACCTTC.

The gene calls are TRBV11-2 and TRBJ2-1; 7 bases match TRBD1. This CDR3 is built from 15 residues. From germline, CDR1 is SGHAT and CDR2 FQNNGV. The trim removed 5 bases at V and 10 bases at J, leaving 14 bases unmatched. As DNA, the CDR3 is TGTGCCAGCAGCACCCCGAGGGGGCGCGGTTACGAGCAGTTCTTC. This translates into CASSTPRGRGYEQFF.

V is TRBV20-1 and J is TRBJ1-5, with D unresolved. Germline CDR1 DFQATT, CDR2 SNEGSKA (reference sequence). V lost 4 bases and J lost 6, with 10 bases in between. The CDR3 is 12 amino acids. The CDR3 sequence: CSANPYGQPQHF. The CDR3 DNA reads as TGCAGTGCTAACCCGTATGGTCAGCCCCAGCATTTT.

The gene calls are TRBV4-3 and TRBJ2-7; D gene unclear. This CDR3 is built from 15 residues. CDR1 LGHNA and CDR2 YSLEER come from the germline V gene. V was shortened by 0 bases and J by 0 bases, with 9 bases between the two germline ends. The CDR3 sequence is CASSQEDHSSYEQYF. The CDR3 DNA follows: TGCGCCAGCAGCCAAGAGGACCATTCCTCCTACGAGCAGTACTTC.

The chain is built from TRBV6-2 or TRBV6-3 and TRBJ1-5, with 10 bases that match TRBD1. Losses at the gene ends were 3 bases for V and 1 base for J; bases not matched to a gene: 6. Germline lookup yields CDR1 MNHEY and CDR2 SVGEGT. The CDR3 length is 17 residues. The CDR3 protein is CASSYRQGAWSNQPQHF. The CDR3 DNA sequence: TGTGCCAGCAGTTATAGACAGGGGGCTTGGAGCAATCAGCCCCAGCATTTT.

The CDR3 DNA reads TGTGCCAGCAGTGAAAGCCCCTTCTCCTACAATGAGCAGTACTTC. Amino acid sequence: CASSESPFSYNEQYF. The rearrangement uses TRBV6-4 and TRBJ2-7, with D unresolved. Per the germline V gene, CDR1 is MRHNA and CDR2 is SNTAGT. This CDR3 comprises 15 residues. The ends were cut back, 3 bases at V and 7 bases at J, with 19 bases in the middle.

This clonotype was seen a single time. The J gene is TRBJ2-5, the V gene TRBV7-9; D remains unclear. In germline, CDR1 is SEHNR, CDR2 FQNEAQ (reference sequence). The CDR3 length is 14 residues. Trimming pared 5 bases from V and 11 bases from J, leaving 21 bases between. The CDR3 region has the DNA TGTGCCAGCAGCCCCCCGACCAGACTTAATGAGCAGTACTTC. Protein product: CASSPPTRLNEQYF.

The chain combines TRBV6-2 or TRBV6-3 with TRBJ1-1; maybe TRBD1 (6 bases). Germline V lookup: CDR1 MNHEY, CDR2 SVGEGT. V was clipped by 4 bases and J by 0 bases, with 15 bases between them. The CDR3 has 16 residues. The CDR3: CASSSATGHMNTEAFF. The CDR3, as DNA: TGTGCCAGCAGTTCAGCGACAGGCCATATGAACACTGAAGCTTTCTTT.

The chain recombines TRBV6-2 or TRBV6-3 with TRBJ1-2, with 7 bases aligning to TRBD1. Germline lookup yields CDR1 MNHEY and CDR2 SVGEGT. V was clipped by 7 bases and J by 3 bases; unmatched bases: 14. This CDR3 is 16 amino acids long. This CDR3 is CASIPDRKGSYYGYTF. CDR3 bases: TGTGCCAGCATCCCGGACAGGAAGGGTTCGTACTATGGCTACACCTTC.

The chain uses TRBV20-1 and TRBJ2-2; TRBD2 aligns across 13 bases. In germline, CDR1 is DFQATT, CDR2 SNEGSKA (reference sequence). V shed 5 bases, J shed 7 bases, and the junction held 13 bases outside the gene matches. This CDR3 contains 17 residues. CDR3 residues: CSARVTSGRANDGELFF. The DNA of the CDR3 is TGCAGTGCTCGTGTTACTAGCGGGAGGGCCAATGACGGGGAGCTGTTTTTT.

In this sample, this clonotype turned up a few times. The rearrangement uses TRBV11-2 and TRBJ2-3; no definite D call. Germline CDR1 SGHAT, CDR2 FQNNGV. The CDR3 has 17 residues. V dropped 5 bases and J dropped 1 base, with 19 bases sitting between them. The CDR3 reads CASSPAPSLPGTDTQYF. The CDR3 coding sequence is TGTGCCAGCAGCCCAGCCCCAAGTCTCCCGGGCACAGATACGCAGTATTTT.

The rearrangement uses TRBV7-6 and TRBJ2-5; TRBD1 is a possible D gene (6 bases). The J call may be incorrect, as the DNA end agrees better with TRBJ2-7. CDR3 length equals 15 residues. The germline gives CDR1 SGHVS, CDR2 FNYEAQ. CDR3 nucleotides: TGTGCCAGCAGCTTTGGGTCGACAGGAACCTACGAGCAGTACTTC. Its translation is CASSFGSTGTYEQYF.

This sequence joins TRBV9 and TRBJ1-2; D not certain. The ends were cut back, 4 bases at V and 8 bases at J, with 24 bases in the middle. CDR1 SGDLS and CDR2 YYNGEE come from the germline V gene. The CDR3 extends over 16 amino acids. The CDR3 DNA reads TGTGCCAGCAGCTTCACATTCCCCCCCACACCGCAGGGCTACACCTTC. Amino acids: CASSFTFPPTPQGYTF. The whole variable domain, filled in from reference TRBV9 and TRBJ1-2, reads DSGVTQTPKHLITATGQRVTLRCSPRSGDLSVYWYQQSLDQGLQFLIQYYNGEERAKGNILERFSAQQFPDLHSELNLSSLELGDSALYFCASSFTFPPTPQGYTFGSGTRLTVV.

This clonotype came up many times. The CDR3 bases are TGTGCCAGCAGCTTAACGGGCCAAACCTACGAGCAGTACTTC. Its protein is CASSLTGQTYEQYF. This rearrangement joins TRBV7-9 to TRBJ2-7; D is uncertain. The ends were cut back, 2 bases at V and 2 bases at J, with 10 bases in the middle. This CDR3 is built from 14 residues. Germline V lookup: CDR1 SEHNR, CDR2 FQNEAQ (reference sequence).

With respect to this clonotype: Germline and junction disagree at one end, which may indicate a read error. The gene calls are TRBV20-1 and TRBJ2-3, with 12 bases fitting TRBD2. The CDR3 covers 17 residues. The germline gives CDR1 DFQATT, CDR2 SNEGSKA (reference sequence). The CDR3: CSAIRLAGGPSKDTQYF. CDR3 nucleotide sequence: TGCAGTGCTATCCGCCTAGCGGGAGGGCCCAGCAAAGATACGCAGTATTTT.